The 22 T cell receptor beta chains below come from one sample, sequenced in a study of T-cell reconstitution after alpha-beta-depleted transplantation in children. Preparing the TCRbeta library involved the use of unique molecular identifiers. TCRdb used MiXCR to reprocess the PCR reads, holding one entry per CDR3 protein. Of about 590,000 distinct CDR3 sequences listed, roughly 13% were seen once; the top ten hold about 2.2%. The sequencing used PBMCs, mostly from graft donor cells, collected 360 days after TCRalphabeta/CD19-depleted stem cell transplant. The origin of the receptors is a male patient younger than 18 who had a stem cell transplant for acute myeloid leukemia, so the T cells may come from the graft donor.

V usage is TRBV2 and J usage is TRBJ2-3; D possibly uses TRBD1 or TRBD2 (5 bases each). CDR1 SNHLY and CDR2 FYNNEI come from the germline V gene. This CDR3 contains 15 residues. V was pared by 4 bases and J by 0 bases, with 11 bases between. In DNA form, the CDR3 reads TGTGCCAGCAGTGGATGGGGGTCTAGCACAGATACGCAGTATTTT. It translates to CASSGWGSSTDTQYF.

DNA for the CDR3: TGCGCCAGCAGCTTGGGACTAGCGAGATACGAGCAGTACTTC. It yields the protein CASSLGLARYEQYF. The chain joins TRBV5-1 to TRBJ2-7; 8 bases match TRBD2. Trimming removed 0 bases from V and 4 bases from J; junction bases left unmatched: 3. Germline V gives CDR1 SGHRS, CDR2 YFSETQ. The CDR3 runs 14 residues.

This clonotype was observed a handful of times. CDR3 sequence (DNA): TGTGCCAGCAGCCAAGATTTAAGGACTAGCGGGGCTCCCGATACGCAGTATTTT. Translation gives CASSQDLRTSGAPDTQYF. This sequence joins TRBV4-2 and TRBJ2-3; 12 bases agree with TRBD2. CDR1 and CDR2 (germline): LGHNA, YNFKEQ. The CDR3 runs 18 residues. With 0 bases clipped from V and 6 bases from J, the junction kept 10 bases outside the gene matches.

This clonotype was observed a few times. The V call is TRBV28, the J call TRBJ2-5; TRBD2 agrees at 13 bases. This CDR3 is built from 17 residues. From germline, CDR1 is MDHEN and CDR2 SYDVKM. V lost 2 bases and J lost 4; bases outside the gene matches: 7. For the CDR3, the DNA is TGTGCCAGCAGTTTACCCGGACTAGCGGGAGTGGGAGAGACCCAGTACTTC. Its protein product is CASSLPGLAGVGETQYF.

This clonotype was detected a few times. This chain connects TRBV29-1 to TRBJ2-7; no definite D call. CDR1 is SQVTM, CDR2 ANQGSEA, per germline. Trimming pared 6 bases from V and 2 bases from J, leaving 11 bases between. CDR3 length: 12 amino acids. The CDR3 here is CSVGPWAYEQYF. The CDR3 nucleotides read TGCAGCGTCGGACCCTGGGCCTACGAGCAGTACTTC.

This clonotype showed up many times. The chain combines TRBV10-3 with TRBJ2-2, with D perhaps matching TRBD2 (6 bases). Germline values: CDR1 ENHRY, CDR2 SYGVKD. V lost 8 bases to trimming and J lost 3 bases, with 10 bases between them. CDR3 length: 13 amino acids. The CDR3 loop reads CAIERADTGELFF. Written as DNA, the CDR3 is TGTGCCATCGAGCGGGCTGACACCGGGGAGCTGTTTTTT.

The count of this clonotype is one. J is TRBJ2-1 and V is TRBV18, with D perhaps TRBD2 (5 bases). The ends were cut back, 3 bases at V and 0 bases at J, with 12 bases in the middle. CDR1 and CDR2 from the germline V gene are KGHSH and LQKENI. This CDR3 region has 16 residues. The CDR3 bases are TGTGCCAGCTCACCTCCCGACGGGGACTCCTACAATGAGCAGTTCTTC. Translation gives CASSPPDGDSYNEQFF.

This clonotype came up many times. In DNA, the CDR3 is TGTGCCAGCAGCCGGAGGGACAGGGGGCGAGGGGATACGCAGTATTTT. Translated: CASSRRDRGRGDTQYF. The chain employs TRBV3-1 and TRBJ2-3; 12 bases agree with TRBD1. The CDR3 is 16 amino acids. Germline V CDR1 and CDR2: LGHDT, YNNKEL (reference sequence). V lost 4 bases, J lost 6 bases, and 8 bases stayed unmatched.

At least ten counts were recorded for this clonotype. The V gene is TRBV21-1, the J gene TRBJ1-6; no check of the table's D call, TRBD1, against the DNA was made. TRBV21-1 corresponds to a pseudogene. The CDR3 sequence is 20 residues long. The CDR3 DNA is TGTGCCAGCAGCAAAGATATCGGACAGGGGGTTAGCTCCTATAATTCACCCCTCCACTTT. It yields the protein CASSKDIGQGVSSYNSPLHF.

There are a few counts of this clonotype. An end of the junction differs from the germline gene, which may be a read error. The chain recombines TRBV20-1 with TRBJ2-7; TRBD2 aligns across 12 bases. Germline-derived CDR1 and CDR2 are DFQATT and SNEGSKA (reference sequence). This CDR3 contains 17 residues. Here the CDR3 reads CCARGLAGGSMVYEQYF. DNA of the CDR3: TGCTGTGCTAGAGGCCTAGCGGGAGGGAGTATGGTCTACGAGCAGTACTTC.

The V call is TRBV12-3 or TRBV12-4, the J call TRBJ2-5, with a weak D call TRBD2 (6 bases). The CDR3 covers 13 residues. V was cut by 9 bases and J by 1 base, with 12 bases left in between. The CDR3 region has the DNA TGTGCCAGTGGGCGGGGTCTCCAAGAGACCCAGTACTTC. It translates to CASGRGLQETQYF.

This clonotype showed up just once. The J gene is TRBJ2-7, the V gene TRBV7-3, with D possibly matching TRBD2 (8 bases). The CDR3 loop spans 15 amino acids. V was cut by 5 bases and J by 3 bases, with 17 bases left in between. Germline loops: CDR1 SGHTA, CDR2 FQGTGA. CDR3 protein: CASSPSGGGGYEQYF. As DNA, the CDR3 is TGTGCCAGCAGCCCGTCGGGAGGGGGCGGCTACGAGCAGTACTTC.

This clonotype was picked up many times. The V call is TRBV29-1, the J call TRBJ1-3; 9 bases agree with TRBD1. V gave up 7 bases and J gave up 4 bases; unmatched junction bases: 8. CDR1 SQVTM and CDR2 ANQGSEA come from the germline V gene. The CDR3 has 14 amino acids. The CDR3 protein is CSGWDREEGNTIYF. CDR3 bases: TGCAGCGGCTGGGACAGGGAGGAGGGAAACACCATATATTTT.

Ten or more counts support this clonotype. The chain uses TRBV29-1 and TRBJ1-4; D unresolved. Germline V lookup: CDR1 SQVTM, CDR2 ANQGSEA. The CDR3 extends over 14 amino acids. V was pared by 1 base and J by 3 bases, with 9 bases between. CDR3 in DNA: TGCAGCGTTGAAGGGGTCAGGTCTAATGAAAAACTGTTTTTT. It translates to CSVEGVRSNEKLFF. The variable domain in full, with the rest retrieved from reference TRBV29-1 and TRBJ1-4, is SAVISQKPSRDICQRGTSLTIQCQVDSQVTMMFWYRQQPGQSLTLIATANQGSEATYESGFVIDKFPISRPNLTFSTLTVSNMSPEDSSIYLCSVEGVRSNEKLFFGSGTQLSVL.

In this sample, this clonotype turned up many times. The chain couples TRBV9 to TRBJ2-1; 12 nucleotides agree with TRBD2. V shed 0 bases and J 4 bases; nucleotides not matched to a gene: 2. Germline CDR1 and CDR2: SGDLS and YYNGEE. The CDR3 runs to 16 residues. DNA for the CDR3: TGTGCCAGCAGCGTAGACCTAGCGGGAGGGTACAATGAGCAGTTCTTC. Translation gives CASSVDLAGGYNEQFF.

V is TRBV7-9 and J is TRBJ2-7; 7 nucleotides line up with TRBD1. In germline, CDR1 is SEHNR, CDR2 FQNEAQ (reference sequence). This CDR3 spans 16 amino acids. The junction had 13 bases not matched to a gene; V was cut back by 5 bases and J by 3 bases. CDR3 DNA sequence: TGTGCCAGCAGCCCAATACCGGGACAGCGCAACTACGAGCAGTACTTC. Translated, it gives CASSPIPGQRNYEQYF. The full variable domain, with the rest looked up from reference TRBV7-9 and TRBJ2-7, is DTGVSQNPRHKITKRGQNVTFRCDPISEHNRLYWYRQTLGQGPEFLTYFQNEAQLEKSRLLSDRFSAERPKGSFSTLEIQRTEQGDSAMYLCASSPIPGQRNYEQYFGPGTRLTVT.

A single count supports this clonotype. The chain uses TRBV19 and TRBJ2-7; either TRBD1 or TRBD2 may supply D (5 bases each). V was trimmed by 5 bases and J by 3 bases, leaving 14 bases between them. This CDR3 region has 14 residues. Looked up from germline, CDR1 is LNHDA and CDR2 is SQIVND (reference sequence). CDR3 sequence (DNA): TGTGCCAGTAGTGACCGGGACGGCCTCTACGAGCAGTACTTC. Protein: CASSDRDGLYEQYF.

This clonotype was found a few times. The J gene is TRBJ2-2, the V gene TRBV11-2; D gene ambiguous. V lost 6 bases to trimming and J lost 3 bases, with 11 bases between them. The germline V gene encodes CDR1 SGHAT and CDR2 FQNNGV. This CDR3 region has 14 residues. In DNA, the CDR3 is TGTGCCAGCAGAACTGACAAGGACACCGGGGAGCTGTTTTTT. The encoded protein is CASRTDKDTGELFF. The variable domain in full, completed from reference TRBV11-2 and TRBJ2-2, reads EAGVAQSPRYKIIEKRQSVAFWCNPISGHATLYWYQQILGQGPKLLIQFQNNGVVDDSQLPKDRFSAERLKGVDSTLKIQPAKLEDSAVYLCASRTDKDTGELFFGEGSRLTVL.

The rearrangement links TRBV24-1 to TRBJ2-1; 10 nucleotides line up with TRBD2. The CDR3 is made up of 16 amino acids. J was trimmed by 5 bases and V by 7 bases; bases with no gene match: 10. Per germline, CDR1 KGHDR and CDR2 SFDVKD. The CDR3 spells CATRRKVSGRNNEQFF. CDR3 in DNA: TGTGCCACCAGACGTAAGGTTAGCGGGAGGAACAATGAGCAGTTCTTC.

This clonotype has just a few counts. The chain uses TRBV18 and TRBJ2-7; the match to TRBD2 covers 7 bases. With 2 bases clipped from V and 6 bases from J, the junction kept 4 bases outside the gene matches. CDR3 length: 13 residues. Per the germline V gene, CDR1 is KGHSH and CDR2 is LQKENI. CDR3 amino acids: CASSPSGMVEQYF. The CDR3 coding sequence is TGTGCCAGCTCACCAAGCGGGATGGTCGAGCAGTACTTC.

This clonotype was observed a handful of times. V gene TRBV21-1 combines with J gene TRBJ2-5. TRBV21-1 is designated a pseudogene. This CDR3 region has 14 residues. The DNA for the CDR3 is TGTGCCAGCAGCACGAGACGGGTCGGGGAGACCCAGTACTTC. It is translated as CASSTRRVGETQYF.

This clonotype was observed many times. The CDR3 bases are TGTGCCAGCAGCTTCGCAGAGGACAGTGAAGCTTTCTTT. Protein product: CASSFAEDSEAFF. The gene calls are TRBV7-2 and TRBJ1-1; TRBD1 is a possible D gene (6 bases). Germline V gene sequence: CDR1 SGHTA, CDR2 FQGNSA. V was pared by 3 bases and J by 7 bases, with 12 bases between. This CDR3 contains 13 residues.